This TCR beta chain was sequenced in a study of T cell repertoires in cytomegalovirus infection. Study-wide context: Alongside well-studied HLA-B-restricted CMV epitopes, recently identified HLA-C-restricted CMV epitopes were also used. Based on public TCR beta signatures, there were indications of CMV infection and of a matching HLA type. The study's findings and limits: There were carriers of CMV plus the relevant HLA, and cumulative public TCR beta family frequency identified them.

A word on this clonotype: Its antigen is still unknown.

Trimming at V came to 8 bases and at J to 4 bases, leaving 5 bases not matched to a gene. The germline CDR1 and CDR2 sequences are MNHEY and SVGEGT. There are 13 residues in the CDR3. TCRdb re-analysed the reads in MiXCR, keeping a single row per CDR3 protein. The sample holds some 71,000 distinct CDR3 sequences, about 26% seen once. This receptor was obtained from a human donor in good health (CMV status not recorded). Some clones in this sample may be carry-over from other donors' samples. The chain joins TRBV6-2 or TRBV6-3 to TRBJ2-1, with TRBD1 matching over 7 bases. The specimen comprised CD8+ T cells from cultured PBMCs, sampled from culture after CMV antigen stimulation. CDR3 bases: TGTGCCAGCGGTCCCAGGGGGTACAATGAGCAGTTCTTC. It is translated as CASGPRGYNEQFF.